One sample yielded the 9 T cell receptor beta chains listed below, sequenced in a study of OX40 agonist ivuxolimab in advanced cancers. Generated by immunoSEQ multiplex PCR, the TCRdb table keeps only in-frame clones and is missing some. The sample lists tens of thousands of clones, roughly 87% seen once, with 0.3% to 0.35% in the top ten. Sequences were derived from CD4+ or CD8+ T cells sorted from blood, sampled in a trial of the OX40 agonist ivuxolimab. Receptors were obtained from an adult with an advanced solid tumor such as melanoma, head and neck, liver or kidney cancer.

This clone occurred a few times. The rearrangement links TRBV12-5 to TRBJ2-7; D may be TRBD1 or TRBD2 (5 bases each). The CDR3 has 16 amino acids. V was clipped by 7 bases and J by 4 bases, with 23 bases between them. CDR1 is LGHNT, CDR2 FRNRAP, per germline. The chain's CDR3 is CASALTLRGDGYEQYF. CDR3 sequence (DNA): TGTGCTAGTGCCCTTACCCTCCGGGGCGATGGGTACGAGCAGTACTTC.

Note on this clone: Here the CDR3 omits its conserved ending phenylalanine or tryptophan, so a read error is the likely source. The chain has TRBV5-1 and TRBJ1-2; TRBD1 aligns across 7 bases. The CDR3 has 14 amino acids. Germline lookup yields CDR1 SGHRS and CDR2 YFSETQ. The V segment lost 4 bases and the J segment 6 bases; nucleotides outside the gene matches: 9. CDR3 DNA: TGCGCCAGCAGCCCCGGGACAGTGTTGAATGGCTACACCCTC. This encodes CASSPGTVLNGYTL.

This clone was detected once. The V and J genes are TRBV5-1 and TRBJ2-5, with 7 bases fitting TRBD1. CDR3 size: 14 residues. Trimming removed 5 bases from V and 5 bases from J; junction bases left unmatched: 9. Per germline, CDR1 SGHRS and CDR2 YFSETQ. The DNA of the CDR3 is TGCGCCAGCAGATCGGGACAGCTGACGGAGACCCAGTACTTC. Encoded protein: CASRSGQLTETQYF.

V gene TRBV4-3 combines with J gene TRBJ2-2; D possibly corresponds to TRBD1 (6 bases). Germline CDR1 LGHNA, CDR2 YSLEER. This CDR3 has 16 amino acids. V was trimmed by 0 bases and J by 7 bases, leaving 15 bases between them. The CDR3 region is CASSQDLRTASGELFF. The CDR3 nucleotides read TGCGCCAGCAGCCAAGACCTTAGGACAGCTAGCGGGGAGCTGTTTTTT.

The chain recombines TRBV6-5 with TRBJ2-4, with 9 bases lining up with TRBD1. The junction had 9 bases not matched to a gene; V was cut back by 4 bases and J by 11 bases. The length of the CDR3 is 14 residues. The germline V gene has CDR1 MNHEY and CDR2 SVGAGI. CDR3 nucleotide sequence: TGTGCCAGCAGTTTGTCGACATGGACAGGGGTTCAGTACTTC. Protein: CASSLSTWTGVQYF.

The chain carries TRBV10-3 and TRBJ1-1; 9 nucleotides align to TRBD1. Unmatched junction bases numbered 7, after V lost 6 bases and J lost 5 bases. Germline CDR1 reads ENHRY; CDR2 reads SYGVKD. CDR3 length equals 14 residues. CDR3 sequence reads: CAIRWDRARTEAFF. CDR3 bases: TGTGCCATCAGATGGGACAGGGCGAGAACTGAAGCTTTCTTT.

This chain uses TRBV7-2 with TRBJ2-2, with 14 bases matching TRBD2. Trimming took 5 bases from V and 4 from J; bases not matched to a gene: 3. The CDR3 consists of 16 residues. CDR1 and CDR2 (germline): SGHTA, FQGNSA. The CDR3 bases are TGTGCCAGCAGCCTTGGACTAGCGGGGGGCACCGGGGAGCTGTTTTTT. Residues: CASSLGLAGGTGELFF.

The chain combines TRBV2 with TRBJ2-7, with D possibly TRBD1 on 6 matching bases. CDR1 and CDR2 from the germline V gene are SNHLY and FYNNEI. CDR3 length: 18 residues. Trimming shortened V by 0 bases and J by 1 base, and 19 bases separated the two germline ends. DNA for the CDR3: TGTGCCAGCAGTGAAGCGGAGGTTGGGGGACACCCGTCCTACGAGCAGTACTTC. It codes for CASSEAEVGGHPSYEQYF. Looking up the rest from reference TRBV2 and TRBJ2-7 gives the full variable domain: EPEVTQTPSHQVTQMGQEVILRCVPISNHLYFYWYRQILGQKVEFLVSFYNNEISEKSEIFDDQFSVERPDGSNFTLKIRSTKLEDSAMYFCASSEAEVGGHPSYEQYFGPGTRLTVT.

The chain links TRBV6-5 to TRBJ2-7, with D perhaps TRBD2 (5 bases). V lost 2 bases and J lost 1, with 6 bases in between. CDR1 and CDR2 (germline): MNHEY, SVGAGI. This CDR3 has 13 residues. CDR3 amino acids: CASSYRGSYEQYF. The CDR3, as DNA: TGTGCCAGCAGTTACCGCGGGTCCTACGAGCAGTACTTC.